This T cell receptor (beta chain) was retrieved from a study of neurological immune-mediated disorders. TCRdb called the 5' RACE reads again in MiXCR, with one record for every CDR3 protein. The sample contains approximately 130,000 distinct CDR3 sequences, about 3.4% of which appear only once. On this clonotype itself: Its antigen is currently unknown.

The junction had 4 bases not matched to a gene; V was cut back by 5 bases and J by 0 bases. Germline CDR1 SGHRS, CDR2 YFSETQ. The CDR3 covers 14 residues. Study results and caveats: The study phylogenetically grouped the repertoires of 18 of 34 multiple sclerosis patients into one related-CDR3 cluster, a possible signature. Neither clinical nor MRI features showed any association with the multiple sclerosis repertoire cluster, and the authors stated that larger cohorts are needed. The study found no CDR3 amino acid sequences shared by expanded clones across subjects, suggesting private repertoires in all groups.

Unsorted libraries used 2 million PBMCs kept at -80 degrees C. This clonotype originated in a woman in her twenties or thirties with multiple sclerosis. The specimen was PBMCs. This chain uses TRBV5-1 with TRBJ2-7; 8 positions match TRBD2. The CDR3 DNA sequence: TGCGCCAGCAGAAGTGCGGGGGGCTCCTACGAGCAGTACTTC. Protein: CASRSAGGSYEQYF. Full variable domain (rest looked up from reference TRBV5-1 and TRBJ2-7): KAGVTQTPRYLIKTRGQQVTLSCSPISGHRSVSWYQQTPGQGLQFLFEYFSETQRNKGNFPGRFSGRQFSNSRSEMNVSTLELGDSALYLCASRSAGGSYEQYFGPGTRLTVT.